This T cell receptor beta chain is from a study of T cells in women clearing cervical HPV infection. About the study: Case blood was drawn when the lesion was first found; control blood after infection became undetectable. Case blood was drawn a median around 150 days after lesion detection. Study-wide results and limits: T-cell numbers per sample were unknown and may explain richness differences. Cases carried less TRBV6-7 than controls: roughly 0.11% versus 0.16%.

Method: immunoSEQ multiplex PCR; TCRdb's copy keeps in-frame clones and lacks some. The sample holds some 25,000 clones. Concerning this clone: The antigen remains undetermined. The CDR3 is cut off 3 residues early in the read; its end comes from the germline J gene.

V was trimmed by 6 bases and J by 3 bases, leaving 8 bases between them. Germline CDR1 and CDR2: MNHEY and SVGEGT. The CDR3 contains 13 residues. Sequencing was done on a sample of blood buffy coat. The rearrangement uses TRBV6-2 or TRBV6-3 and TRBJ2-2; D is possibly TRBD1 (6 bases). The source is a woman between 18 and 70 years old with a cervical HPV16 infection that either progressed to CIN3+ or cleared (not recorded which). CDR3 region: CASSSGDTGELFF. The covered CDR3 bases are TGTGCCAGCAGCTCAGGGGACACCGGGGAG.